The T cell receptor (beta chain) described here comes from a study of blood T cell repertoires in COVID-19. Overall study: The origin of the acute and convalescent COVID-19 samples was the United States, Italy and Spain. From T cells, B-cell-depleted T cells, or PBMCs came the material, which was cDNA or gDNA.

This clone was observed once. Germline V gives CDR1 SNHLY, CDR2 FYNNEI. The CDR3 is 14 amino acids. The J segment lost 6 bases and the V segment lost 8 bases, leaving 8 bases of the junction unmatched. Authors' processing steps: The authors estimated nucleated cell counts from reference gene primer amplification. The data were produced by immunoSEQ multiplex PCR, yet TCRdb's version contains in-frame clones alone and is incomplete. V, J and clone size were drawn from that table, and D and trimming were deduced from the DNA. The sample contains about 170,000 clones, 74% of which appear only once. Sequences were obtained from peripheral blood. The V call is TRBV2, the J call TRBJ2-1; TRBD2 agrees at 9 bases. This TCR was sampled from a woman of 80 years or more with acute or convalescent COVID-19. DNA of the CDR3: TGTGCCAGCGCACGGCGGGAGGGCCTCAATGAGCAGTTCTTC. It is translated as CASARREGLNEQFF.